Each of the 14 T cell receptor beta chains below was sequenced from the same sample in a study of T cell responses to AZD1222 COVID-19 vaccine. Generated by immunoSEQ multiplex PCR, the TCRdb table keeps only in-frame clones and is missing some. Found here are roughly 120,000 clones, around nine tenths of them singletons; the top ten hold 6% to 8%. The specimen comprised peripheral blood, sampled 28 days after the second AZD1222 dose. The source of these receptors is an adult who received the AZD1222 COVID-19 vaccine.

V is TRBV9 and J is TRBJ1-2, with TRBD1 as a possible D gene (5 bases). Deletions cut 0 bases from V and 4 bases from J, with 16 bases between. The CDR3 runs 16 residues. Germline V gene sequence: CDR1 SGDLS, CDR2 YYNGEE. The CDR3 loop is CASSVAVGQGAYGYTF. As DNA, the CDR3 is TGTGCCAGCAGCGTAGCAGTGGGGCAGGGAGCCTATGGCTACACCTTC.

The CDR3 DNA reads as TGTGCCAGCAGCTTACTGTCAGGGGGCATCGACAATGAGCAGTTCTTC. It translates to CASSLLSGGIDNEQFF. The chain links TRBV7-9 to TRBJ2-1; TRBD1 agrees at 8 bases. This CDR3 has 16 residues. J lost 5 bases, V lost 2 bases, and 8 bases had no gene match. Germline V lookup: CDR1 SEHNR, CDR2 FQNEAQ (reference sequence).

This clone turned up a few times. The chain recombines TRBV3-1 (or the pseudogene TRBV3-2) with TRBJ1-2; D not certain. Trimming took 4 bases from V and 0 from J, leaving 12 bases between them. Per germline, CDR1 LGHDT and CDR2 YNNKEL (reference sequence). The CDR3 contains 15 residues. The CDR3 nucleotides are TGTGCCAGCAGCCCGAGCAGGAGAGCTAACTATGGCTACACCTTC. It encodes CASSPSRRANYGYTF.

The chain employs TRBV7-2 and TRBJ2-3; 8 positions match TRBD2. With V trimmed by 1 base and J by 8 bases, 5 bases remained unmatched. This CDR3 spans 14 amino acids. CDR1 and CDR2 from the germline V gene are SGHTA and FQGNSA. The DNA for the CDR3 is TGTGCCAGCAGCTTAGTGACTAGCGAGGCTACGCAGTATTTT. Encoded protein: CASSLVTSEATQYF.

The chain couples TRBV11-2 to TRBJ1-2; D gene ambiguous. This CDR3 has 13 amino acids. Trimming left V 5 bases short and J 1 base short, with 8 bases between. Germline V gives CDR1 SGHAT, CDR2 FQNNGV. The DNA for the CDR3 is TGTGCCAGCAGCCCTGGGGATAACTATGGCTACACCTTC. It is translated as CASSPGDNYGYTF.

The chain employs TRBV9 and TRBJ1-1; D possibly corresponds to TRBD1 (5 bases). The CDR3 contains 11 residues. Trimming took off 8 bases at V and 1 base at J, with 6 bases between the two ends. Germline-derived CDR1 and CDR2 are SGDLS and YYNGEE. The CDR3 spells CASGGNTEAFF. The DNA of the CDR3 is TGTGCCAGTGGGGGGAACACTGAAGCTTTCTTT.

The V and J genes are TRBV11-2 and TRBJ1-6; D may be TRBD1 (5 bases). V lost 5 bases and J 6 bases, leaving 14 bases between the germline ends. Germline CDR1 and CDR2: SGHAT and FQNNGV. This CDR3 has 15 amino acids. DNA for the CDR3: TGTGCCAGCAGCGCCGGTGGGGGAGGTAATTCACCCCTCCACTTT. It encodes CASSAGGGGNSPLHF.

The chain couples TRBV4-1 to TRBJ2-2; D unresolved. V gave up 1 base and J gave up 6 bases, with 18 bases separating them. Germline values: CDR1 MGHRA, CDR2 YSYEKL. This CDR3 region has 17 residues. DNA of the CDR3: TGCGCCAGCAGCCAAGGTCCCGACGGCTTTCCGTCCGGGGAGCTGTTTTTT. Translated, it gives CASSQGPDGFPSGELFF.

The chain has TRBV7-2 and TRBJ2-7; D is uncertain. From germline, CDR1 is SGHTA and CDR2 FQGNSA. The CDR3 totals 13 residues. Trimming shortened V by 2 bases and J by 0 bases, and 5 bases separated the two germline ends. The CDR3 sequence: CASSLTDSYEQYF. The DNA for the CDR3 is TGTGCCAGCAGCTTAACCGACTCCTACGAGCAGTACTTC.

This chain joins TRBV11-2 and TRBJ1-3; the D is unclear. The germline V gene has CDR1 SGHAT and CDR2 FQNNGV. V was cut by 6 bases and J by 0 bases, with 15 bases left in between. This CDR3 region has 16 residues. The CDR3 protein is CASRHATDPSGNTIYF. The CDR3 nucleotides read TGTGCCAGCAGACATGCCACCGACCCCTCTGGAAACACCATATATTTT.

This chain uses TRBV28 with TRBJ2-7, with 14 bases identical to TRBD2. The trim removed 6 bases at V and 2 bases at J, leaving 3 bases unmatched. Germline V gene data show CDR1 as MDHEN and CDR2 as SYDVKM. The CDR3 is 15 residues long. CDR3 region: CASSLTSGRAYEQYF. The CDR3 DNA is TGTGCCAGCAGCCTGACTAGCGGGAGGGCCTACGAGCAGTACTTC.

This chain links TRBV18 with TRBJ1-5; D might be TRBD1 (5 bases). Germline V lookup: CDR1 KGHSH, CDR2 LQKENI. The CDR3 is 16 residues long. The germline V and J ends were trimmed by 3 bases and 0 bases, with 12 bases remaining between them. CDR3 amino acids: CASSPLTEYSNQPQHF. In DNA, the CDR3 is TGTGCCAGCTCACCCCTGACAGAGTATAGCAATCAGCCCCAGCATTTT.

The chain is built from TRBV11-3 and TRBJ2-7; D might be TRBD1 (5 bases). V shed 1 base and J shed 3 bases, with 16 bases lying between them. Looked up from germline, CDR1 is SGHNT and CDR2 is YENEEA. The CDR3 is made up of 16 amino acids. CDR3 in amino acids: CASSLGVGVELYEQYF. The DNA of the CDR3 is TGTGCCAGCAGCTTAGGGGTAGGGGTGGAACTCTACGAGCAGTACTTC.

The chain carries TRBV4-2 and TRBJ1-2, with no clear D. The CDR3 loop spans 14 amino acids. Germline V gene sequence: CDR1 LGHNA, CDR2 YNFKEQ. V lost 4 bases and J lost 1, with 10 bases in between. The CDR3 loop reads CASSPQVINYGYTF. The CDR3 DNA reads TGTGCCAGCAGCCCCCAGGTGATTAACTATGGCTACACCTTC.